These 2 T cell receptor beta chains were sequenced from one sample in a study of cytomegalovirus exposure and HLA in healthy donors. TCRdb keeps only in-frame clones here, not all; method: immunoSEQ multiplex PCR. The profile covers some 210,000 clones, with roughly 84% appearing a single time and 2% to 2.5% taken by the ten largest. Specimen: PBMCs. These receptors all stem from a woman aged 18-29 years in good health and CMV-seropositive.

This clone was counted between two and nine times. This rearrangement joins TRBV7-9 to TRBJ2-7; the D gene is possibly TRBD1 (6 bases). Per the germline V gene, CDR1 is SEHNR and CDR2 is FQNEAQ (reference sequence). V lost 6 bases and J 4 bases, leaving 19 bases between the germline ends. This CDR3 contains 15 residues. This CDR3 is CASRDAGARRYEQYF. The CDR3 DNA reads TGTGCCAGCAGGGACGCAGGGGCCCGGAGATACGAGCAGTACTTC.

The CDR3: CAWTGGDEKLFF. CDR3 nucleotide sequence: TGTGCCTGGACAGGGGGTGATGAAAAACTGTTTTTT. The V call is TRBV30, the J call TRBJ1-4, with 7 bases identical to TRBD1. V shed 4 bases, J shed 6 bases, and the junction held 2 bases outside the gene matches. The CDR3 extends over 12 amino acids. Per germline, CDR1 GTSNPN and CDR2 SVGIG (reference sequence).